This T cell receptor beta chain is from a study of T cell changes during pregnancy in multiple sclerosis. Repertoires were generated with immunoSEQ multiplex PCR, while TCRdb's copy carries only in-frame clones and drops some. The table records about 67,000 clones, 91% of them present only once. The CDR3 extends over 19 amino acids. V was pared by 3 bases and J by 0 bases, with 18 bases between. Germline V CDR1 and CDR2: ENHRY, SYGVKD. The sequencing here drew on peripheral blood, taken in the first trimester of pregnancy. The chain combines TRBV10-3 with TRBJ2-6; D might be TRBD2 (6 bases). The receptor was isolated from a female donor with multiple sclerosis, enrolled in a pregnancy study. This CDR3 is CAISERRDGPDSGANVLTF. CDR3 in DNA: TGTGCCATCAGTGAACGGAGGGACGGCCCTGACTCTGGGGCCAACGTCCTGACTTTC.